A few counts support the clone carrying this T cell receptor (beta chain). The antigen is not known. The source of the sample is a study of T cells in Graves' hyperthyroidism and ophthalmopathy. Study findings and constraints: Expanded thyroid clonotypes (above 0.001) were mostly also found in blood.

There were TCR beta CDR3 regions amplified from RNA transcripts. The TCR CDR3 was amplified in a first-round RT-PCR using the HTBI primer set. Via MiXCR, TCRdb re-called the multiplex PCR reads, giving one row per CDR3 protein. The sample has some 320,000 distinct CDR3 sequences; approximately 15% are singletons. Trimming cost V 6 bases and J 2 bases; bases outside gene matches: 8. CDR3 length: 14 amino acids. Germline V gene data show CDR1 as SQVTM and CDR2 as ANQGSEA. V usage is TRBV29-1 and J usage is TRBJ1-1; 8 bases map to TRBD1. The sample was blood. The TCR comes from a middle-aged woman with Graves' ophthalmopathy. The CDR3 is CSVSWDRFNTEAFF. The CDR3 DNA is TGCAGCGTCTCTTGGGACAGGTTCAACACTGAAGCTTTCTTT.